The next 14 T cell receptor beta chains were all read from a single sample in a study of OX40 agonist ivuxolimab in advanced cancers. Clones were sequenced by immunoSEQ multiplex PCR, and TCRdb holds only the in-frame ones, with some missing. The sample has roughly 40,000 clones; around 83% are singletons. Sample: CD4+ or CD8+ T cells sorted from blood, taken in a trial of the OX40 agonist ivuxolimab. The source is an adult with an advanced solid tumor such as melanoma, head and neck, liver or kidney cancer.

DNA of the CDR3: TGTGCCAGCAGCTCCAGGGGGCGCGACACCGGGGAGCTGTTTTTT. Translation gives CASSSRGRDTGELFF. This sequence joins TRBV7-7 and TRBJ2-2, with 8 bases aligning to TRBD1. CDR3 length: 15 residues. V shed 4 bases, J shed 3 bases, and the junction held 4 bases outside the gene matches. From germline, CDR1 is SSHAT and CDR2 FNYEAQ (reference sequence).

This chain links TRBV6-5 with TRBJ2-2; D gene unclear. The V gene lost 10 bases and the J gene lost 2 bases, with 5 bases spanning the gap. The CDR3 contains 11 residues. Germline CDR1 and CDR2: MNHEY and SVGAGI. CDR3 amino acids: CATSNTGELFF. CDR3 DNA: TGTGCCACCTCTAACACCGGGGAGCTGTTTTTT.

The V gene is TRBV5-4, the J gene TRBJ1-2, with no clear D. V was pared by 1 base and J by 6 bases, with 7 bases between. CDR1 and CDR2 from the germline V gene are SGHNT and YYREEE (reference sequence). The CDR3 spans 12 residues. The CDR3 DNA follows: TGTGCCAGCAGCTTGTATGGGGATGGCTACACCTTC. It is translated as CASSLYGDGYTF.

In this sample, this clone turned up a few times. The rearrangement links TRBV7-2 to TRBJ1-1; weak D call: TRBD1 (6 bases). CDR3 length: 13 amino acids. V was clipped by 4 bases and J by 6 bases, with 12 bases between them. CDR1 is SGHTA, CDR2 FQGNSA, per germline. This chain's CDR3 is CASSSYEGAEAFF. In DNA form, the CDR3 reads TGTGCCAGCAGCTCCTACGAGGGGGCTGAAGCTTTCTTT. The full variable domain, rest sourced from reference TRBV7-2 and TRBJ1-1, is GAGVSQSPSNKVTEKGKDVELRCDPISGHTALYWYRQSLGQGLEFLIYFQGNSAPDKSGLPSDRFSAERTGGSVSTLTIQRTQQEDSAVYLCASSSYEGAEAFFGQGTRLTVV.

The CDR3 protein is CASSLAVPLNTEAFF. The DNA for the CDR3 is TGTGCCAGCAGTTTAGCCGTCCCCCTGAACACTGAAGCTTTCTTT. V and J are TRBV27 and TRBJ1-1, with D unresolved. The CDR3 is made up of 15 amino acids. Germline values: CDR1 MNHEY, CDR2 SMNVEV (reference sequence). V was trimmed by 2 bases and J by 0 bases, leaving 10 bases between them.

The chain uses TRBV6-5 and TRBJ2-5; TRBD1 matches 9 bases. Germline V gene lookup returns CDR1 MNHEY and CDR2 SVGAGI. The CDR3 covers 15 residues. J was trimmed by 5 bases and V by 0 bases; bases with no gene match: 4. CDR3 residues: CASSYSPGQGETQYF. CDR3 DNA: TGTGCCAGCAGTTACTCACCGGGACAGGGCGAGACCCAGTACTTC.

The V call is TRBV10-3, the J call TRBJ2-2, with D uncertain. Trimming took 4 bases from V and 6 from J, leaving 6 bases between them. This CDR3 has 12 amino acids. Germline V gene data show CDR1 as ENHRY and CDR2 as SYGVKD. The CDR3 sequence: CAISVKSGELFF. CDR3 sequence (DNA): TGTGCCATCAGTGTGAAGTCCGGGGAGCTGTTTTTT.

CDR3 in DNA: TGTGCCAGCAGCCTGGGACTAGCGGGGCAAGAGACCCAGTACTTC. Amino acid sequence: CASSLGLAGQETQYF. The chain couples TRBV11-2 to TRBJ2-5; 13 nucleotides agree with TRBD2. V was clipped by 5 bases and J by 2 bases; unmatched bases: 2. CDR3 length: 15 amino acids. Germline V gives CDR1 SGHAT, CDR2 FQNNGV.

This chain connects TRBV29-1 to TRBJ2-1; D is perhaps TRBD1 or TRBD2 (6 bases each). The CDR3 runs 14 residues. Trimming stripped 4 bases from V and 2 bases from J, with 12 bases between. Germline assignment: CDR1 SQVTM and CDR2 ANQGSEA. The CDR3: CSVGRDNAYNEQFF. DNA of the CDR3: TGCAGCGTTGGGCGGGACAACGCCTACAATGAGCAGTTCTTC.

The CDR3 DNA sequence: TGCGCCAGCAGCTTGATTTACAGCCAAACCTATGGCTACACCTTC. Translating it yields CASSLIYSQTYGYTF. The chain combines TRBV5-1 with TRBJ1-2, with D unclear. The CDR3 is made up of 15 amino acids. Germline CDR1 SGHRS, CDR2 YFSETQ. V was trimmed by 1 base and J by 4 bases, leaving 14 bases between them.

This clone came up a few times. The V and J genes are TRBV7-8 and TRBJ2-7; 9 positions match TRBD1. The CDR3 runs to 15 residues. J was trimmed by 3 bases and V by 4 bases; bases with no gene match: 7. The germline V gene encodes CDR1 SGHVS and CDR2 FQNEAQ. CDR3 bases: TGTGCCAGCAGCTCCCTAGGGACAGGGAGCTACGAGCAGTACTTC. Protein: CASSSLGTGSYEQYF.

The V gene is TRBV29-1, the J gene TRBJ1-1, with 7 bases aligning to TRBD1. The CDR3 sequence is 14 residues long. Germline lookup yields CDR1 SQVTM and CDR2 ANQGSEA. With V trimmed by 5 bases and J by 6 bases, 12 bases remained unmatched. The chain's CDR3 is CSVQTPTGWPEAFF. CDR3 bases: TGCAGCGTTCAAACCCCGACAGGGTGGCCTGAAGCTTTCTTT.

This chain joins TRBV6-1 and TRBJ2-5; unclear D gene. CDR1 is MNHNS, CDR2 SASEGT, per germline. V dropped 2 bases and J dropped 5 bases, with 6 bases sitting between them. CDR3 size: 12 residues. CDR3 amino acids: CASSEREETQYF. CDR3 coding DNA: TGTGCCAGCAGTGAAAGAGAGGAGACCCAGTACTTC.

The rearrangement joins TRBV4-1 to TRBJ2-5; 13 positions match TRBD2. From germline, CDR1 is MGHRA and CDR2 YSYEKL. Germline trimming cut 1 base from V and 2 bases from J; bases unmatched to any gene: 7. This CDR3 spans 18 amino acids. The CDR3 protein is CASSQVILAGGPQETQYF. In DNA form, the CDR3 reads TGCGCCAGCAGCCAAGTTATACTAGCGGGGGGGCCTCAAGAGACCCAGTACTTC.